The present TCR beta chain was sequenced within a study of identical twins. General study points: Cord blood's abundant beta clonotypes had fewer insertions, unlike memory repertoires. A partial confounding effect on zero-insertion analyses could come from invariant MAIT and iNKT cells.

Addition of a universal primer site occurred through template switching, and cDNA carried unique molecular identifiers. Each CDR3 protein is one row after TCRdb ran MiXCR on the 5' RACE reads. The table lists hundreds of thousands of distinct CDR3 sequences, approximately 6% of them singletons. A few counts support this clonotype. Its specificity is not known. This clonotype originated in a man aged 18 to 30 in good health. The sequencing sample was made of naive T cells sorted from blood.

CDR3 sequence reads: CASSPGQGHPGYGYTF. CDR3 DNA sequence: TGTGCCAGCAGTCCGGGACAGGGGCATCCTGGCTATGGCTACACCTTC. The chain recombines TRBV2 with TRBJ1-2; 10 bases match TRBD1. The CDR3 is made up of 16 amino acids. Trimming took 5 bases from V and 4 from J; bases not matched to a gene: 10. Germline V lookup: CDR1 SNHLY, CDR2 FYNNEI. The full variable domain, rest sourced from reference TRBV2 and TRBJ1-2, is EPEVTQTPSHQVTQMGQEVILRCVPISNHLYFYWYRQILGQKVEFLVSFYNNEISEKSEIFDDQFSVERPDGSNFTLKIRSTKLEDSAMYFCASSPGQGHPGYGYTFGSGTRLTVV.